These 27 T cell receptor beta chains came from one sample sequenced in a study of beta chain features in type 1 diabetes. Broader study findings: There was a moderate but significant shortening of TCRB CDR3s in all four CD4+ subsets of Type 1 diabetes patients.

Their antigens remain unidentified. Expressed TCRB transcripts were sequenced because the isolated RNA had all been reverse transcribed beforehand. Data came from immunoSEQ multiplex PCR; TCRdb stores just in-frame clones and leaves some out. The sample shows some 290,000 clones, around 24% of them seen only once. The sample was naive CD4+ T cells from blood. The receptor set was obtained from a woman in her twenties or thirties with type 1 diabetes.

The rearrangement joins TRBV5-1 to TRBJ2-1, with D perhaps TRBD1 (6 bases). Germline assignment: CDR1 SGHRS and CDR2 YFSETQ. This CDR3 contains 12 residues. V lost 4 bases and J 11 bases, leaving 13 bases between the germline ends. CDR3 protein: CASSIRDTQQFF. CDR3 sequence (DNA): TGCGCCAGCAGCATACGGGACACCCAGCAGTTCTTC. The full variable domain, in which reference TRBV5-1 and TRBJ2-1 provide the parts outside the CDR3, is KAGVTQTPRYLIKTRGQQVTLSCSPISGHRSVSWYQQTPGQGLQFLFEYFSETQRNKGNFPGRFSGRQFSNSRSEMNVSTLELGDSALYLCASSIRDTQQFFGPGTRLTVL.

This chain links TRBV27 with TRBJ1-2; D ambiguous. Germline V gives CDR1 MNHEY, CDR2 SMNVEV (reference sequence). Trimming removed 8 bases from V and 5 bases from J, with 15 bases in between. This CDR3 spans 13 amino acids. CDR3 nucleotides: TGTGCCAGCCGAGAGGCCAGTGCGTATGGCTACACCTTC. This encodes CASREASAYGYTF.

This clone was recorded a few times. The rearrangement joins TRBV30 to TRBJ1-1, with TRBD1 matching 10 bases. This CDR3 region has 15 residues. The V and J ends lost 0 bases and 3 bases, in that order; junction bases with no gene match: 4. Per the germline V gene, CDR1 is GTSNPN and CDR2 is SVGIG (reference sequence). The CDR3 region is CAWSVRQGAYTEAFF. The CDR3 nucleotides read TGTGCCTGGAGTGTCAGACAGGGGGCATACACTGAAGCTTTCTTT.

This clone showed up just a few times. The chain joins TRBV27 to TRBJ2-5, with a possible D match to TRBD2 (6 bases). The length of the CDR3 is 14 residues. Deletions cut 5 bases from V and 4 bases from J, with 14 bases between. Germline CDR1 and CDR2: MNHEY and SMNVEV (reference sequence). The CDR3 sequence: CASSLLGAGETQYF. DNA for the CDR3: TGTGCCAGCAGTCTCCTTGGAGCGGGAGAGACCCAGTACTTC.

V usage is TRBV6-5 and J usage is TRBJ2-5, with 7 nucleotides matching TRBD1. This CDR3 region has 14 residues. Germline V lookup: CDR1 MNHEY, CDR2 SVGAGI. V was pared by 5 bases and J by 1 base, with 4 bases of the junction left unmatched. The CDR3: CASSERQGQETQYF. CDR3 DNA: TGTGCCAGCAGTGAAAGACAGGGCCAAGAGACCCAGTACTTC.

The chain recombines TRBV7-9 with TRBJ1-4; no clear D gene. V was shortened by 1 base and J by 8 bases, with 17 bases between the two germline ends. Per germline, CDR1 SEHNR and CDR2 FQNEAQ (reference sequence). The length of the CDR3 is 16 residues. CDR3 in DNA: TGTGCCAGCAGCTTAGTATCGTTACAACCTTGGGAAAAACTGTTTTTT. Encoded protein: CASSLVSLQPWEKLFF.

This clone was seen a handful of times. The chain has TRBV29-1 and TRBJ1-1; D gene unclear. V lost 7 bases and J lost 3, with 9 bases in between. The CDR3 contains 11 residues. Germline V gene sequence: CDR1 SQVTM, CDR2 ANQGSEA. DNA for the CDR3: TGCAGCGGCGAGATGTACACTGAAGCTTTCTTT. It specifies CSGEMYTEAFF. Complete variable domain (other parts from reference TRBV29-1 and TRBJ1-1): SAVISQKPSRDICQRGTSLTIQCQVDSQVTMMFWYRQQPGQSLTLIATANQGSEATYESGFVIDKFPISRPNLTFSTLTVSNMSPEDSSIYLCSGEMYTEAFFGQGTRLTVV.

The chain links TRBV5-1 to TRBJ2-5, with D possibly matching TRBD1 (6 bases). The CDR3 sequence is 15 residues long. The V gene's germline CDR1 is SGHRS and CDR2 YFSETQ. The V end lost 1 base, the J end lost 2 bases, and 12 bases lay between the germline ends. CDR3 residues: CASSLQGSLQETQYF. Here the CDR3 DNA reads TGCGCCAGCAGCTTGCAGGGGTCATTACAAGAGACCCAGTACTTC.

The chain uses TRBV4-1 and TRBJ2-1; D remains unclear. Deletions cut 4 bases from V and 9 bases from J, with 10 bases between. The germline V gene encodes CDR1 MGHRA and CDR2 YSYEKL. The CDR3 contains 12 residues. CDR3 DNA sequence: TGCGCCAGCAGCCCCGCCTTCGGTGAGCAGTTCTTC. Amino acids: CASSPAFGEQFF.

The chain recombines TRBV30 with TRBJ2-2; D is uncertain. Per germline, CDR1 GTSNPN and CDR2 SVGIG (reference sequence). The CDR3 consists of 16 residues. V was clipped by 0 bases and J by 3 bases, with 14 bases between them. The CDR3 reads CAWSVSGSWDTGELFF. As DNA, the CDR3 is TGTGCCTGGAGTGTAAGTGGTAGCTGGGACACCGGGGAGCTGTTTTTT.

This sequence joins TRBV5-1 and TRBJ1-5, with D perhaps TRBD1 (6 bases). The germline CDR1 and CDR2 sequences are SGHRS and YFSETQ. The V end was cut by 0 bases, the J end by 7 bases, with 14 bases between. The CDR3 runs 15 residues. CDR3 residues: CASSLEGEGIQPQHF. The CDR3 bases are TGCGCCAGCAGCTTGGAGGGGGAAGGAATACAGCCCCAGCATTTT.

The chain is built from TRBV30 and TRBJ2-7; D is unclear. The V and J ends lost 2 bases and 2 bases respectively, with 10 bases between them. In germline, CDR1 is GTSNPN, CDR2 SVGIG (reference sequence). The CDR3 totals 13 residues. In DNA, the CDR3 is TGTGCCTGGAGTCGACTTTACCCCTACGAGCAGTACTTC. Its protein product is CAWSRLYPYEQYF.

The chain combines TRBV12-5 with TRBJ2-5, with 10 bases matching TRBD2. This CDR3 spans 16 amino acids. Germline CDR1 and CDR2: LGHNT and FRNRAP. J lost 4 bases, V lost 1 base, and 6 bases had no gene match. CDR3 nucleotides: TGTGCTAGTGGTTTGGCTAGCGGGAGTTCGGGAGAGACCCAGTACTTC. Translated: CASGLASGSSGETQYF.

V usage is TRBV2 and J usage is TRBJ1-5, with D tentatively TRBD1 (6 bases). CDR1 is SNHLY, CDR2 FYNNEI, per germline. The V and J ends lost 5 bases and 0 bases respectively, with 11 bases between them. The CDR3 totals 15 residues. In DNA form, the CDR3 reads TGTGCCAGCAGTCCGACAGGATATAGCAATCAGCCCCAGCATTTT. This sequence encodes CASSPTGYSNQPQHF.

This clone came up a few times. The rearrangement links TRBV4-1 to TRBJ2-2; D is unresolved. With 3 bases removed from V and 6 bases from J, the gap between germline ends came to 8 bases. Germline V gene lookup returns CDR1 MGHRA and CDR2 YSYEKL. The CDR3 totals 13 residues. CDR3 loop: CASSQSTAGELFF. CDR3 coding DNA: TGCGCCAGCAGCCAGTCTACGGCCGGGGAGCTGTTTTTT.

The count of this clone is one. V gene TRBV30 combines with J gene TRBJ1-1; D remains unclear. The CDR3 length is 14 residues. Between the trimmed V and J ends, which lost 0 bases and 4 bases, there was a span of 12 bases. In germline, CDR1 is GTSNPN, CDR2 SVGIG (reference sequence). CDR3: CAWSVGQLGTEAFF. The CDR3 DNA reads TGTGCCTGGAGTGTAGGGCAACTAGGCACTGAAGCTTTCTTT.

Only a few counts were recorded for this clone. The genes are TRBV5-6 and TRBJ2-7; TRBD1 is a possible D gene (7 bases). V was shortened by 1 base and J by 4 bases, with 12 bases between the two germline ends. CDR3 size: 14 residues. The germline V gene encodes CDR1 SGHDT and CDR2 YYEEEE. The CDR3 sequence is CASSLRRGRYEQYF. DNA for the CDR3: TGTGCCAGCAGCTTGAGGAGGGGGCGATACGAGCAGTACTTC.

This clone was counted between two and nine times. The rearrangement links TRBV29-1 to TRBJ2-5; D is possibly TRBD1 (6 bases). CDR3 size: 14 residues. Germline loops: CDR1 SQVTM, CDR2 ANQGSEA. Trimming took 6 bases from V and 3 from J, leaving 17 bases between them. CDR3: CSVAIGQWEETQYF. CDR3 coding DNA: TGCAGCGTCGCAATCGGACAGTGGGAAGAGACCCAGTACTTC.

This clone has only a few counts. The chain has TRBV28 and TRBJ2-7; TRBD2 matches at 9 bases. J was trimmed by 6 bases and V by 3 bases; bases with no gene match: 9. The CDR3 has 15 residues. The V gene's germline CDR1 is MDHEN and CDR2 SYDVKM. This chain's CDR3 is CASSLPGREGGEQYF. The CDR3 nucleotides read TGTGCCAGCAGTTTGCCTGGGCGGGAGGGCGGCGAGCAGTACTTC.

This chain links TRBV2 with TRBJ1-2; 7 bases map to TRBD1. Germline-derived CDR1 and CDR2 are SNHLY and FYNNEI. The CDR3 has 13 amino acids. The ends lost 3 bases at V and 8 bases at J; junction bases unmatched: 6. CDR3 loop: CASSDRGVGGYTF. The CDR3 DNA follows: TGTGCCAGCAGTGACAGGGGGGTGGGCGGCTACACCTTC.

The chain is built from TRBV30 and TRBJ2-3, with D possibly matching TRBD1 (5 bases). The CDR3 runs 12 residues. V was shortened by 4 bases and J by 4 bases, with 9 bases between the two germline ends. Germline loops: CDR1 GTSNPN, CDR2 SVGIG (reference sequence). CDR3 in amino acids: CAWKGSADTQYF. DNA of the CDR3: TGTGCCTGGAAGGGGTCAGCAGATACGCAGTATTTT. The variable domain in full, with the rest retrieved from reference TRBV30 and TRBJ2-3, is SQTIHQWPATLVQPVGSPLSLECTVEGTSNPNLYWYRQAAGRGLQLLFYSVGIGQISSEVPQNLSASRPQDRQFILSSKKLLLSDSGFYLCAWKGSADTQYFGPGTRLTVL.

V and J are TRBV7-9 and TRBJ1-4, with a possible D match to TRBD1 (5 bases). CDR1 and CDR2 from the germline V gene are SEHNR and FQNEAQ (reference sequence). This CDR3 has 16 residues. V shed 3 bases and J shed 5 bases, with 16 bases lying between them. The DNA of the CDR3 is TGTGCCAGCAGCTTCGGACACATTGGGAGGAATGAAAAACTGTTTTTT. Protein: CASSFGHIGRNEKLFF.

This clone was seen more than once but under ten times. V gene TRBV5-1 combines with J gene TRBJ2-7; tentatively, D is TRBD1 (5 bases). Germline CDR1 and CDR2: SGHRS and YFSETQ. This CDR3 is built from 14 residues. The V gene lost 0 bases and the J gene lost 3 bases, with 10 bases spanning the gap. CDR3 DNA sequence: TGCGCCAGCAGCTTGGACAGGCGGATCTACGAGCAGTACTTC. Its translation: CASSLDRRIYEQYF.

In its sample, this clone was seen a few times. The chain couples TRBV29-1 to TRBJ1-4; D perhaps matches TRBD1 (5 bases). The CDR3 sequence is 13 residues long. The V gene lost 4 bases and the J gene lost 3 bases, with 9 bases spanning the gap. The germline V gene has CDR1 SQVTM and CDR2 ANQGSEA. The CDR3 reads CSVGGVSNEKLFF. The CDR3 DNA follows: TGCAGCGTTGGGGGGGTGTCTAATGAAAAACTGTTTTTT.

This clone showed up just once. V is TRBV29-1 and J is TRBJ2-1; 8 positions match TRBD2. Trimming at V came to 4 bases and at J to 7 bases, leaving 12 bases not matched to a gene. This CDR3 contains 15 residues. The germline gives CDR1 SQVTM, CDR2 ANQGSEA. CDR3 coding DNA: TGCAGCGTTGGACGTAGCGGGACGAGCGGTAATGAGCAGTTCTTC. This sequence encodes CSVGRSGTSGNEQFF.

The rearrangement links TRBV30 to TRBJ1-1; TRBD1 matches 9 bases. The CDR3 extends over 16 amino acids. CDR1 GTSNPN and CDR2 SVGIG come from the germline V gene (reference sequence). CDR3 amino acids: CAWCIGTGSLNTEAFF. DNA of the CDR3: TGTGCATGGTGTATCGGGACAGGGAGTTTGAACACTGAAGCTTTCTTT.

This clone has a single count. The V gene is TRBV5-1, the J gene TRBJ2-5, with D uncertain. The CDR3 spans 14 residues. Germline loops: CDR1 SGHRS, CDR2 YFSETQ. V shed 4 bases and J shed 2 bases, with 12 bases lying between them. CDR3 loop: CASSTADTQETQYF. The CDR3 DNA is TGCGCCAGCAGCACGGCGGATACTCAAGAGACCCAGTACTTC.